Each of the 15 T cell receptor beta chains below was sequenced from the same sample in a study of T cell responses to AZD1222 COVID-19 vaccine. Clones were sequenced by immunoSEQ multiplex PCR, and TCRdb holds only the in-frame ones, with some missing. The profile covers some 150,000 clones, with about 88% appearing a single time and approximately 2.8% taken by the ten largest. The sequencing here drew on peripheral blood, taken 28 days after the second AZD1222 dose. The receptor source for this set is an adult who received the AZD1222 COVID-19 vaccine.

The chain couples TRBV6-1 to TRBJ2-7, with D possibly being TRBD1 (6 bases). The V and J ends lost 4 bases and 2 bases respectively, with 24 bases between them. The CDR3 length is 18 residues. Looked up from germline, CDR1 is MNHNS and CDR2 is SASEGT. The CDR3 region is CASSVQGGRLSGTYEQYF. The CDR3 bases are TGTGCCAGCAGTGTACAGGGTGGTCGGCTCAGTGGGACCTACGAGCAGTACTTC.

V and J are TRBV20-1 and TRBJ2-1; no reliable D call. This CDR3 region has 11 residues. Trimming pared 5 bases from V and 0 bases from J, leaving 2 bases between. CDR1 is DFQATT, CDR2 SNEGSKA, per germline (reference sequence). As DNA, the CDR3 is TGCAGTGCTCCCTCCTACAATGAGCAGTTCTTC. The encoded protein is CSAPSYNEQFF.

The chain couples TRBV6-2 or TRBV6-3 to TRBJ1-5, with 7 bases aligning to TRBD1. The germline V gene has CDR1 MNHEY and CDR2 SVGEGT. The J segment lost 5 bases and the V segment lost 2 bases, leaving 0 bases of the junction unmatched. The CDR3 contains 13 residues. For the CDR3, the DNA is TGTGCCAGCAGTTACACAGGGGATCAGCCCCAGCATTTT. Encoded protein: CASSYTGDQPQHF.

The gene calls are TRBV19 and TRBJ1-2; possible D gene TRBD1, 6 bases. In germline, CDR1 is LNHDA, CDR2 SQIVND (reference sequence). This CDR3 contains 13 residues. V lost 7 bases and J 3 bases, leaving 12 bases between the germline ends. The CDR3, as DNA: TGTGCCAGTAATCGGGGACAATACTATGGCTACACCTTC. Translating it yields CASNRGQYYGYTF.

The rearrangement joins TRBV2 to TRBJ2-7, with D hard to call. The germline V gene encodes CDR1 SNHLY and CDR2 FYNNEI. This CDR3 contains 15 residues. V was clipped by 6 bases and J by 0 bases, with 15 bases between them. The CDR3 loop is CASRSLVGSSYEQYF. CDR3 DNA: TGTGCCAGCAGGAGCCTTGTTGGCAGCTCCTACGAGCAGTACTTC.

This rearrangement joins TRBV18 to TRBJ2-3; D call uncertain. CDR1 and CDR2 (germline): KGHSH, LQKENI. Trimming took off 6 bases at V and 1 base at J, with 17 bases between the two ends. The CDR3 covers 16 residues. The CDR3 region is CASSSSSMGGTDTQYF. The CDR3 DNA reads as TGTGCCAGCTCGTCCTCCTCCATGGGTGGCACAGATACGCAGTATTTT.

This clone was counted between two and nine times. The chain joins TRBV25-1 to TRBJ1-1; D perhaps matches TRBD1 (5 bases). V lost 4 bases, J lost 6 bases, and 15 bases lay in between. This CDR3 has 14 residues. Germline V gene data show CDR1 as MGHDK and CDR2 as SYGVNS. CDR3 sequence: CASSAVGGSPEAFF. The CDR3 nucleotides read TGTGCCAGCAGTGCCGTTGGGGGAAGCCCTGAAGCTTTCTTT.

The CDR3 DNA is TGTGCCAGCAGTTATTCCGGGCGACAGTATGGCTACACCTTC. Protein product: CASSYSGRQYGYTF. This chain links TRBV6-6 with TRBJ1-2, with D maybe TRBD1 (5 bases). The V end lost 3 bases, the J end lost 5 bases, and 13 bases lay between the germline ends. From germline, CDR1 is MNHNY and CDR2 SVGAGI (reference sequence). The CDR3 is 14 residues long.

The CDR3 nucleotides are TGTGCCAGCAGCGGCGATAGCGGGAACGAGCAGTACTTC. This codes for CASSGDSGNEQYF. The V call is TRBV9, the J call TRBJ2-7; TRBD2 matches at 8 bases. This CDR3 spans 13 amino acids. Germline-derived CDR1 and CDR2 are SGDLS and YYNGEE. The V and J ends lost 3 bases and 5 bases, in that order; junction bases with no gene match: 4.

With respect to this clone: Since a far larger clone is one base different, this is likely a read error. Distinct nucleotide sequences in the sample also encode this CDR3. The genes are TRBV30 and TRBJ1-1, with D perhaps TRBD1 (6 bases). Germline V gene lookup returns CDR1 GTSNPN and CDR2 SVGIG (reference sequence). The CDR3 loop spans 12 amino acids. Between the trimmed V and J ends, which lost 3 bases and 5 bases, there was a span of 10 bases. The CDR3 sequence is CAWSGRGTEAFF. CDR3 nucleotides: TGTGCCTGGAGCGGGAGGGGGACTGAAGCTTTCTTT.

The chain joins TRBV5-1 to TRBJ2-5; 14 bases match TRBD2. The CDR3 spans 17 residues. Germline V lookup: CDR1 SGHRS, CDR2 YFSETQ. Germline trimming cut 6 bases from V and 0 bases from J; bases unmatched to any gene: 7. This CDR3 reads CASNQGLAGEYQETQYF. CDR3 bases: TGCGCCAGCAACCAGGGACTAGCGGGGGAGTACCAAGAGACCCAGTACTTC.

The chain uses TRBV3-1 (or the pseudogene TRBV3-2) and TRBJ1-2, with D possibly matching TRBD1 (5 bases). Trimming cost V 4 bases and J 6 bases, with 21 bases left between them. Germline V lookup: CDR1 LGHDT, CDR2 YNNKEL (reference sequence). The CDR3 loop spans 16 amino acids. The CDR3 nucleotides are TGTGCCAGCAGCCGCGGGGGAACAGTTATTACCCATGGCTACACCTTC. Translating it yields CASSRGGTVITHGYTF.

The chain is built from TRBV24-1 and TRBJ1-2; D remains ambiguous. The germline V gene encodes CDR1 KGHDR and CDR2 SFDVKD. The V end was cut by 5 bases, the J end by 7 bases, with 13 bases between. This CDR3 is 13 amino acids long. The CDR3 sequence is CATSGPSIGGYTF. DNA of the CDR3: TGTGCCACCAGTGGTCCGAGTATCGGTGGCTACACCTTC.

This clone was detected once. This chain joins TRBV28 and TRBJ2-7; no clear D. This CDR3 region has 12 residues. Germline CDR1 reads MDHEN; CDR2 reads SYDVKM. V was clipped by 0 bases and J by 4 bases, with 4 bases between them. CDR3 sequence reads: CASSLWGYEQYF. DNA for the CDR3: TGTGCCAGCAGTTTATGGGGGTACGAGCAGTACTTC.

The chain joins TRBV6-5 to TRBJ1-1; D is undetermined. The CDR3 extends over 14 amino acids. Germline V gives CDR1 MNHEY, CDR2 SVGAGI. The V and J ends lost 6 bases and 1 base respectively, with 12 bases between them. The CDR3 loop is CASSPAGQNTEAFF. The DNA for the CDR3 is TGTGCCAGCAGCCCCGCCGGGCAGAACACTGAAGCTTTCTTT.